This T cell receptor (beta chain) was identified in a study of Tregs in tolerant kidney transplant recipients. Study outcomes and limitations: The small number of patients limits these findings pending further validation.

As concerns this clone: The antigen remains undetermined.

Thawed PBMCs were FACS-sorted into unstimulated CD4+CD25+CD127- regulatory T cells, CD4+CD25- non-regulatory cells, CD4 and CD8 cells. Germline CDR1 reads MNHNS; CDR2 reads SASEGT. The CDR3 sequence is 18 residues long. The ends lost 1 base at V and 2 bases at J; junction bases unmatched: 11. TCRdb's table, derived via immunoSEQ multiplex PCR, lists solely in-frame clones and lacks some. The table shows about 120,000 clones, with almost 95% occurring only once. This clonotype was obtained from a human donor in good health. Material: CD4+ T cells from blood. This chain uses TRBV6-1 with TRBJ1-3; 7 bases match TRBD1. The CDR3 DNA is TGTGCCAGCAGTGAAGTTTCACCGGGACAGCGACCTGGAAACACCATATATTTT. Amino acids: CASSEVSPGQRPGNTIYF.